The rows below give T cell receptor beta chains drawn from one sample of a study of blood T cell repertoires in COVID-19. The table came from immunoSEQ multiplex PCR; TCRdb's copy has only in-frame clones and leaves some out. The sample lists 110,000 to 150,000 clones, 75% to 90% occurring once. Sequencing was done on a sample of peripheral blood. These receptors all come from a woman older than 75 with acute or convalescent COVID-19. The CDR3 runs from the conserved cysteine through the conserved F or W. D genes are given only for firm matches. The size entry is marked missing in some rows and otherwise reads once, few, many or a size class.

clone_size,d_call,v_call,j_call,cdr3_aa,cdr3_nt
few,NA,TRBV7-2,TRBJ2-3,CASSLSGQSTDTQYF,TGTGCCAGCAGCTTAAGTGGCCAAAGCACAGATACGCAGTATTTT
NA,NA,TRBV5-4,TRBJ2-3,CASSSYGQDTQYF,TGTGCCAGCAGCTCATATGGACAAGATACGCAGTATTTT
NA,NA,TRBV29-1,TRBJ1-2,CSVERAGDYGYTF,TGCAGCGTTGAACGGGCAGGGGACTATGGCTACACCTTC
NA,NA,TRBV3-1/TRBV3-2,TRBJ2-7,CASSLGGEQYF,TGTGCCAGCAGCCTCGGGGGCGAGCAGTACTTC
NA,NA,TRBV18,TRBJ1-3,CASYRAYSGNTIYF,TGTGCCTCCTACAGGGCTTACTCTGGAAACACCATATATTTT
NA,TRBD1,TRBV5-1,TRBJ1-2,CASSLGQASSNYGYTF,TGCGCCAGCAGCTTAGGACAGGCGTCTTCTAACTATGGCTACACCTTC
NA,NA,TRBV10-1,TRBJ2-5,CASRCWRAFLQETQYF,TGCGCCAGCCGTTGTTGGAGGGCTTTTCTTCAAGAGACCCAGTACTTC
many,TRBD1,TRBV5-1,TRBJ2-3,CASSSYRGSFVPDTQYF,TGCGCCAGCAGCTCCTACAGGGGCAGTTTTGTGCCAGATACGCAGTATTTT
NA,NA,TRBV19,TRBJ1-4,CASSIIHRPNEKLFF,TGTGCCAGTAGTATCATTCACAGACCTAATGAAAAACTGTTTTTT
NA,NA,TRBV6-1,TRBJ1-6,CASSEQPGGDSPLHF,TGTGCCAGCAGTGAACAGCCAGGAGGCGATTCACCCCTCCACTTT
NA,NA,TRBV14,TRBJ1-3,CASSPTLAGNTIYF,TGTGCCAGCAGCCCTACTTTAGCTGGAAACACCATATATTTT
NA,TRBD1,TRBV5-4,TRBJ1-1,CASSGTGGSRTEAFF,TGTGCCAGCAGCGGGACAGGGGGTTCGAGGACTGAAGCTTTCTTT
NA,NA,TRBV20-1,TRBJ1-4,CRGGGNEKLFF,TGCAGAGGGGGAGGGAACGAAAAACTGTTTTTT
NA,NA,TRBV27,TRBJ1-5,CASSLAGFSNQPQHF,TGTGCCAGCAGTTTAGCCGGGTTCAGCAATCAGCCCCAGCATTTT
few,TRBD1,TRBV2,TRBJ2-5,CAEQGAGETQYF,TGTGCGGAGCAGGGGGCTGGGGAGACCCAGTACTTC
NA,NA,TRBV19,TRBJ1-1,CASSGTRNTEAFF,TGTGCCAGTTCTGGGACACGGAACACTGAAGCTTTCTTT
NA,NA,TRBV12-3/TRBV12-4,TRBJ2-1,CASSFRGLEQFF,TGTGCCAGCAGTTTCCGGGGACTTGAGCAGTTCTTC
NA,TRBD1,TRBV5-1,TRBJ2-5,CASSRTGAETQYF,TGCGCCAGCAGCCGGACAGGGGCCGAGACCCAGTACTTC
NA,TRBD1,TRBV6-5,TRBJ1-6,CASGQGNSPLHF,TGTGCGTCGGGACAGGGAAACTCACCCCTCCACTTT
NA,TRBD1,TRBV30,TRBJ1-1,CAWRGQGIFLGNTEAFF,TGTGCCTGGAGGGGACAGGGGATATTTCTGGGGAACACTGAAGCTTTCTTT
NA,NA,TRBV28,TRBJ2-5,CASRASQYQETQYF,TGTGCCAGCAGGGCCTCGCAGTACCAAGAGACCCAGTACTTC
NA,NA,TRBV12-3/TRBV12-4,TRBJ1-4,CASSTAGRLFF,TGTGCCAGCAGCACCGCCGGGAGACTGTTTTTT
few,TRBD2,TRBV7-9,TRBJ2-6,CASAHGTSGRAAGANVLTF,TGTGCCAGCGCCCATGGGACTAGCGGGAGAGCCGCTGGGGCCAACGTCCTGACTTTC
NA,TRBD1,TRBV5-4,TRBJ1-2,CASSSPGQGNYGYTF,TGTGCCAGCAGCTCACCGGGACAGGGTAACTATGGCTACACCTTC
NA,NA,TRBV10-3,TRBJ1-2,CAAARRSIGDYGYTF,TGTGCCGCTGCACGGCGGTCCATCGGGGACTATGGCTACACCTTC
once,TRBD1,TRBV24-1,TRBJ1-1,CATSDLQMDRRKAFF,TGTGCCACCAGTGATTTGCAAATGGACAGGCGTAAGGCTTTCTTT
NA,NA,TRBV19,TRBJ1-2,CASRATANYGYTF,TGTGCCAGTAGAGCGACGGCTAACTATGGCTACACCTTC